Listed here is a single T cell receptor beta chain. This specimen belongs to a study of blood T cells in healthy people across ages. For the study at large: About one barcoded beta molecule per two T cells was the capture yield of template switching.

Donors were systemically healthy Caucasian individuals from Russia aged roughly 6 to 100 years. Samples had at least 7 million PBMCs isolated from them. The use of a sample-barcoded 5' primer and a J-beta primer mix characterized a second PCR of roughly 7 to 11 cycles. TCRdb recomputed calls from the 5' RACE reads with MiXCR, one row per CDR3 protein. Among more than 500,000 distinct CDR3 sequences listed, approximately 27% were seen once. From germline, CDR1 is KGHSH and CDR2 LQKENI. The CDR3 spans 14 residues. The V end was cut by 2 bases, the J end by 0 bases, with 4 bases between. This TCR came from a woman aged 70-85 years in good health. Sample: blood. The rearrangement uses TRBV18 and TRBJ1-4; D gene unclear. The CDR3 DNA follows: TGTGCCAGCTCACCAAATCCAACTAATGAAAAACTGTTTTTT. Its protein product is CASSPNPTNEKLFF. The complete variable domain, with remaining parts taken from reference TRBV18 and TRBJ1-4, reads NAGVMQNPRHLVRRRGQEARLRCSPMKGHSHVYWYRQLPEEGLKFMVYLQKENIIDESGMPKERFSAEFPKEGPSILRIQQVVRGDSAAYFCASSPNPTNEKLFFGSGTQLSVL.